Each of the 8 T cell receptor beta chains below was sequenced from the same sample in a study of blood T cell repertoires in COVID-19. Sequencing used immunoSEQ multiplex PCR; TCRdb keeps in-frame clones, though not all of them. The table lists approximately 110,000 clones, 71% of them singletons. Sequences were obtained from peripheral blood. The source is a human donor with acute or convalescent COVID-19. The donor label of this sample is uncertain.

This clone was found a few times. The J gene is TRBJ2-1, the V gene TRBV29-1, with D perhaps TRBD1 (6 bases). The ends were cut back, 7 bases at V and 10 bases at J, with 23 bases in the middle. The CDR3 has 14 residues. Germline V gene data show CDR1 as SQVTM and CDR2 as ANQGSEA. The CDR3: CSAHRGRGLPEQFF. Here the CDR3 DNA reads TGCAGCGCCCATCGCGGCAGGGGTCTCCCAGAGCAGTTCTTC.

The chain combines TRBV5-6 with TRBJ2-1; 9 bases map to TRBD2. Germline V gene data show CDR1 as SGHDT and CDR2 as YYEEEE. The ends lost 4 bases at V and 6 bases at J; junction bases unmatched: 8. The CDR3 covers 15 residues. As DNA, the CDR3 is TGTGCCAGCAGCCTTGGACTAGCGAGTGTCAATGAGCAGTTCTTC. This translates into CASSLGLASVNEQFF.

This clone was recorded only once. J is TRBJ1-2 and V is TRBV4-2; 7 bases fit TRBD1. CDR3 length: 16 residues. Germline V CDR1 and CDR2: LGHNA, YNFKEQ. J lost 4 bases, V lost 1 base, and 9 bases had no gene match. CDR3 protein: CASSQAVRQGSYGYTF. CDR3 nucleotide sequence: TGTGCCAGCAGCCAAGCGGTGCGACAGGGCAGCTATGGCTACACCTTC.

The genes are TRBV18 and TRBJ1-1, with a possible D match to TRBD1 (5 bases). Trimming removed 1 base from V and 10 bases from J, with 16 bases in between. The CDR3 length is 14 residues. Looked up from germline, CDR1 is KGHSH and CDR2 is LQKENI. CDR3 in DNA: TGTGCCAGCTCACCACGCGTGGTACAGGAGGGAGCTTTCTTT. Its protein is CASSPRVVQEGAFF.

The rearrangement uses TRBV27 and TRBJ1-2; tentatively, D is TRBD1 (5 bases). V was trimmed by 5 bases and J by 3 bases, leaving 16 bases between them. CDR3 length: 15 amino acids. Germline CDR1 reads MNHEY; CDR2 reads SMNVEV (reference sequence). CDR3 DNA sequence: TGTGCCAGCAGTCCCCTGCGTGTAGGGGACTATGGCTACACCTTC. Translated: CASSPLRVGDYGYTF.

Ten or more counts support this clone. The CDR3 loop is CASSFLLAGGLASYNEQFF. DNA for the CDR3: TGTGCCAGCAGCTTTCTACTAGCGGGGGGGCTTGCGTCCTACAATGAGCAGTTCTTC. The chain recombines TRBV7-6 with TRBJ2-1, with 13 bases fitting TRBD2. V shed 3 bases, J shed 1 base, and the junction held 9 bases outside the gene matches. CDR3 length equals 19 residues. Germline loops: CDR1 SGHVS, CDR2 FNYEAQ. Full variable domain (missing parts from reference TRBV7-6 and TRBJ2-1): GAGVSQSPRYKVTKRGQDVALRCDPISGHVSLYWYRQALGQGPEFLTYFNYEAQQDKSGLPNDRFSAERPEGSISTLTIQRTEQRDSAMYRCASSFLLAGGLASYNEQFFGPGTRLTVL.

The genes are TRBV28 and TRBJ1-6; 8 positions match TRBD1. This CDR3 spans 17 amino acids. Germline V CDR1 and CDR2: MDHEN, SYDVKM. V lost 7 bases, J lost 0 bases, and 8 bases stayed unmatched. The CDR3 loop reads CASTGGPWSSYNSPLHF. Written as DNA, the CDR3 is TGTGCCAGCACAGGGGGCCCCTGGAGCTCCTATAATTCACCCCTCCACTTT.

The chain is built from TRBV28 and TRBJ2-7; maybe TRBD1 (6 bases). Germline V gives CDR1 MDHEN, CDR2 SYDVKM. V was cut by 5 bases and J by 6 bases, with 11 bases left in between. CDR3 length: 12 amino acids. This chain's CDR3 is CASSLGHREQYV. The CDR3, as DNA: TGTGCCAGCAGTCTGGGACACCGCGAGCAGTACGTC.